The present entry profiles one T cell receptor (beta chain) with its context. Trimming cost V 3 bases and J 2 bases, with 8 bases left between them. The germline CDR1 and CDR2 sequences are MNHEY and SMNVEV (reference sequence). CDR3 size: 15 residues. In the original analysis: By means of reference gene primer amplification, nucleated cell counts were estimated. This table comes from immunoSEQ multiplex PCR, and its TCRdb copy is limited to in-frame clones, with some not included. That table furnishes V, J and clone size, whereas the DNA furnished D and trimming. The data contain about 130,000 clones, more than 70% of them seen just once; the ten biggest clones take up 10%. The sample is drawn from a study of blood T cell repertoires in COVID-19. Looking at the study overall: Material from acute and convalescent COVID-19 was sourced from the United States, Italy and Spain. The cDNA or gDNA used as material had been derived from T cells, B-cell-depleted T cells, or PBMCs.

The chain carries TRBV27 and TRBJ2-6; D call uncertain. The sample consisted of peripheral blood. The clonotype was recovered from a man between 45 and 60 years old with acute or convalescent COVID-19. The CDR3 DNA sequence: TGTGCCAGCAGTTTCGTTGTTACTGGGGCCAACGTCCTGACTTTC. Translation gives CASSFVVTGANVLTF.